The 2 T cell receptor beta chains below all came from one sample that was sequenced in a study of radiation and T cells in renal cell carcinoma. Specified time point: blood 4 weeks post-SBRT, at nephrectomy. The sample's treatment: 15 Gy SBRT to primary tumor, nephrectomy 4 weeks later. TCRdb keeps only in-frame clones here, not all; method: immunoSEQ multiplex PCR. The sample comprises about 77,000 clones, 70% to 90% of which are singletons, and about 2.5% rests with the top ten. Sequencing was performed on blood, taken from a patient whose treatment included radiotherapy and nephrectomy. These receptors originate from a woman aged 55-69 years with renal cell carcinoma.

This rearrangement joins TRBV5-1 to TRBJ2-7; TRBD2 matches at 15 bases. Germline CDR1 and CDR2: SGHRS and YFSETQ. This CDR3 spans 16 amino acids. The ends lost 4 bases at V and 7 bases at J; junction bases unmatched: 9. The CDR3: CASSPWTSGGAREQYF. CDR3 nucleotides: TGCGCCAGCAGCCCCTGGACTAGCGGGGGGGCACGGGAGCAGTACTTC.

V is TRBV6-5 and J is TRBJ1-5, with TRBD1 as a possible D gene (5 bases). This CDR3 comprises 15 residues. V was clipped by 4 bases and J by 0 bases, with 10 bases between them. The germline gives CDR1 MNHEY, CDR2 SVGAGI. The CDR3 sequence: CASSWTLYSNQPQHF. The CDR3 DNA follows: TGTGCCAGCAGTTGGACACTTTATAGCAATCAGCCCCAGCATTTT.